The next 13 T cell receptor beta chains were all read from a single sample in a study of blood T cells in healthy people across ages. The use of a sample-barcoded 5' primer and a J-beta primer mix characterized a second PCR of about 7 to 12 cycles. One entry per CDR3 protein results from TCRdb running MiXCR on the 5' RACE reads. The table includes 850,000 to 1,100,000 distinct CDR3 sequences, around two fifths detected once. Material: blood. The receptors derive from a man younger than 35 in good health.

This chain connects TRBV20-1 to TRBJ1-5; D perhaps matches TRBD1 (5 bases). In germline, CDR1 is DFQATT, CDR2 SNEGSKA (reference sequence). The CDR3 length is 14 residues. V was shortened by 5 bases and J by 4 bases, with 15 bases between the two germline ends. As DNA, the CDR3 is TGCAGTGCTCCCCCGAAAGGGGTGAATCAGCCCCAGCATTTT. This translates into CSAPPKGVNQPQHF.

The chain couples TRBV12-3 or TRBV12-4 to TRBJ1-6; the D gene is possibly TRBD1 (5 bases). This CDR3 region has 14 residues. V was shortened by 3 bases and J by 10 bases, with 13 bases between the two germline ends. The CDR3 DNA follows: TGTGCCAGCAGTTTGGGGGGTATGGGGTCACCCCTCCACTTT. This encodes CASSLGGMGSPLHF.

This chain connects TRBV29-1 to TRBJ1-2; D uncertain. V was pared by 3 bases and J by 8 bases, with 16 bases between. The CDR3 length is 13 residues. CDR1 and CDR2 (germline): SQVTM, ANQGSEA. The CDR3 sequence: CSVDDQDNTGYTF. In nucleotides, the CDR3 is TGCAGCGTTGATGATCAAGATAATACGGGCTACACCTTC.

V usage is TRBV7-6 and J usage is TRBJ2-1; the D gene is possibly TRBD1 (6 bases). The CDR3 sequence is 15 residues long. Germline CDR1 is SGHVS and CDR2 is FNYEAQ. Between the trimmed V and J ends, which lost 3 bases and 8 bases, there was a span of 17 bases. As DNA, the CDR3 is TGTGCCAGCAGCTTCGCCGGGACATGGGTTCATGAGCAGTTCTTC. Translation gives CASSFAGTWVHEQFF.

This clonotype was observed once. The CDR3 spells CASSRVRGAYEQYF. As DNA, the CDR3 is TGTGCCAGCAGCCGGGTGAGGGGAGCCTACGAGCAGTACTTC. This sequence joins TRBV7-8 and TRBJ2-4; D is perhaps TRBD1 or TRBD2 (5 bases each). TRBJ2-7 matches the DNA end more closely, so the J call is doubtful. The CDR3 runs 14 residues. Looked up from germline, CDR1 is SGHVS and CDR2 is FQNEAQ.

V and J are TRBV10-3 and TRBJ1-2; weak D call: TRBD1 (6 bases). Germline CDR1 reads ENHRY; CDR2 reads SYGVKD. The V end lost 0 bases, the J end lost 3 bases, and 11 bases lay between the germline ends. The CDR3 contains 15 residues. The CDR3 is CAISESRQAHYGYTF. The CDR3 nucleotides read TGTGCCATCAGTGAGTCCAGACAGGCTCACTATGGCTACACCTTC.

The table lists this clonotype with a count of one. The chain uses TRBV11-1 and TRBJ1-1; 10 positions match TRBD1. Per the germline V gene, CDR1 is SGHAT and CDR2 is FQDESV (reference sequence). CDR3 length equals 16 residues. The V gene end was trimmed by 4 bases and the J gene end by 0 bases; junction bases not matched to a gene: 5. The CDR3 region is CASSSSGTGVNTEAFF. The CDR3, as DNA: TGTGCCAGCAGCTCCTCCGGGACAGGGGTGAACACTGAAGCTTTCTTT.

The chain uses TRBV12-3 or TRBV12-4 and TRBJ2-2, with TRBD1 identical over 8 bases. The CDR3 loop spans 15 amino acids. The junction had 5 bases not matched to a gene; V was cut back by 6 bases and J by 2 bases. CDR3 region: CASRRTGSNTGELFF. CDR3 in DNA: TGTGCCAGCAGAAGGACAGGGTCCAACACCGGGGAGCTGTTTTTT.

The gene calls are TRBV12-3 or TRBV12-4 and TRBJ1-1; D possibly corresponds to TRBD1 (5 bases). V lost 3 bases, J lost 7 bases, and 9 bases lay in between. The CDR3 extends over 12 amino acids. The CDR3 is CASSLGPYEAFF. The CDR3 bases are TGTGCCAGCAGTTTGGGACCTTATGAAGCTTTCTTT.

The chain couples TRBV6-6 to TRBJ1-1; TRBD1 matches 9 bases. The germline CDR1 and CDR2 sequences are MNHNY and SVGAGI (reference sequence). The CDR3 length is 15 residues. Trimming took 2 bases from V and 1 from J; bases not matched to a gene: 2. The CDR3 DNA reads as TGTGCCAGCAGTTACGGGACAGGGAGGAACACTGAAGCTTTCTTT. Translation gives CASSYGTGRNTEAFF.

As concerns this clonotype: The junction shows a germline mismatch at one end, possibly a read error. The chain recombines TRBV4-3 with TRBJ1-4; D might be TRBD1 (6 bases). The CDR3 loop spans 16 amino acids. CDR1 and CDR2 (germline): LGHNA, YSLEER. The CDR3 nucleotides read TGCGCCGGCAGCCAATACGGACAGCCAACTAATGAAAAACTGTTTTTT. Translation gives CAGSQYGQPTNEKLFF.

The chain joins TRBV18 to TRBJ2-1, with TRBD2 matching 11 bases. The CDR3 length is 15 residues. V lost 5 bases and J lost 7; bases outside the gene matches: 7. Germline V gene lookup returns CDR1 KGHSH and CDR2 LQKENI. CDR3 in amino acids: CASSSVAGGTNEQFF. The DNA for the CDR3 is TGTGCCAGCTCATCGGTAGCGGGAGGGACGAATGAGCAGTTCTTC.

On this clonotype itself: A read error may account for a junction end that differs from germline. The chain recombines TRBV20-1 with TRBJ1-2; 7 bases agree with TRBD1. The CDR3 is 15 amino acids. Germline CDR1 DFQATT, CDR2 SNEGSKA (reference sequence). CDR3: CSARDMTGRRYSYTF. DNA for the CDR3: TGCAGTGCTAGAGACATGACAGGGCGACGCTATAGCTACACCTTC.